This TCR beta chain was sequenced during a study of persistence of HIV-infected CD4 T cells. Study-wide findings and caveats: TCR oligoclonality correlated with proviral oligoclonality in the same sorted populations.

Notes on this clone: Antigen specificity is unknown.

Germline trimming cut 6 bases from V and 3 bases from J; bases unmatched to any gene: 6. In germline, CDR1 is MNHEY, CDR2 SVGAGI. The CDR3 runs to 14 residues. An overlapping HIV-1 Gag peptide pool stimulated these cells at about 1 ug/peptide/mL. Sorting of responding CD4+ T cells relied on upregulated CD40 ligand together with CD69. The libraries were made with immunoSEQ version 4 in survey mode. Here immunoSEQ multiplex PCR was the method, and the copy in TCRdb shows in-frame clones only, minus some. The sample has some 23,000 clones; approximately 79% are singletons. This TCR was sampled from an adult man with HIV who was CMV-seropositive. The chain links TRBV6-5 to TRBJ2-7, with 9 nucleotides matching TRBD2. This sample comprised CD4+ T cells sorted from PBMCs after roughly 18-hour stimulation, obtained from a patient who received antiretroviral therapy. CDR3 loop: CASSQRGVLYEQYF. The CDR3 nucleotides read TGTGCCAGCAGCCAGCGGGGGGTCCTCTACGAGCAGTACTTC.